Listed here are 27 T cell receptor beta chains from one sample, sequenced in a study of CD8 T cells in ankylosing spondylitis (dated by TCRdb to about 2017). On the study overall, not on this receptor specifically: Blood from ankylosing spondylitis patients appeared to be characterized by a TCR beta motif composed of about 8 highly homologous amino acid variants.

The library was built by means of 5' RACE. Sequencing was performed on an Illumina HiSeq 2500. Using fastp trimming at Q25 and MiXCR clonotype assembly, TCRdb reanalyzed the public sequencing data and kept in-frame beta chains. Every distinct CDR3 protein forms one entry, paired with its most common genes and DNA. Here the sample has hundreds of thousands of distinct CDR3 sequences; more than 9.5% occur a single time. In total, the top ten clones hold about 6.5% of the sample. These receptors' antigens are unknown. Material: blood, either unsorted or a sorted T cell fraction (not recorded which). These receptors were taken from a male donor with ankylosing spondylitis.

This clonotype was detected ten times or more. CDR3 bases: TGTGCCAGCAGCTATGCCGGGACTAGGGGGGGTGAGCAGTTCTTC. Translating it yields CASSYAGTRGGEQFF. The V gene is TRBV5-6, the J gene TRBJ2-1, with 8 nucleotides matching TRBD2. Germline-derived CDR1 and CDR2 are SGHDT and YYEEEE. V dropped 3 bases and J dropped 9; count of bases not matched to a gene: 11. The CDR3 runs 15 residues. Drawing the rest from reference TRBV5-6 and TRBJ2-1, the complete variable domain is DAGVTQSPTHLIKTRGQQVTLRCSPKSGHDTVSWYQQALGQGPQFIFQYYEEEERQRGNFPDRFSGHQFPNYSSELNVNALLLGDSALYLCASSYAGTRGGEQFFGPGTRLTVL.

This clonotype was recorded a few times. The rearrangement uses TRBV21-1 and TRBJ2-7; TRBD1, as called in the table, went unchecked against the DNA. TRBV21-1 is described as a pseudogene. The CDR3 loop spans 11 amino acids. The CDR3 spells CASSHRGKQYF. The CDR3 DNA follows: TGTGCCAGCAGCCACCGGGGAAAGCAGTACTTC.

CDR3 nucleotides: TGCAGCGTTGAGGAACTAGCCAAAAACATTCAGTACTTC. Protein: CSVEELAKNIQYF. V is TRBV29-1 and J is TRBJ2-4; D is uncertain. CDR1 is SQVTM, CDR2 ANQGSEA, per germline. The CDR3 length is 13 residues. V was trimmed by 3 bases and J by 0 bases, leaving 6 bases between them.

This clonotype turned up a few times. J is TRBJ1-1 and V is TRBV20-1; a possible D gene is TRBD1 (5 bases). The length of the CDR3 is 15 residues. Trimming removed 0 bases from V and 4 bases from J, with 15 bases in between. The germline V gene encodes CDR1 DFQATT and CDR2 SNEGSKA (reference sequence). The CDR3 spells CSARDWQGPGTEAFF. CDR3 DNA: TGCAGTGCTAGAGATTGGCAGGGCCCGGGCACTGAAGCTTTCTTT.

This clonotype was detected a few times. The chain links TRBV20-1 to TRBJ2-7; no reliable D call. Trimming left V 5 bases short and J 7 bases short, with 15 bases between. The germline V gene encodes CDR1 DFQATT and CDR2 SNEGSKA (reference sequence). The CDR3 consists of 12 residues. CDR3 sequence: CSASGSPEEQYF. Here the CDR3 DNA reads TGCAGTGCTTCCGGGTCCCCAGAGGAGCAGTACTTC.

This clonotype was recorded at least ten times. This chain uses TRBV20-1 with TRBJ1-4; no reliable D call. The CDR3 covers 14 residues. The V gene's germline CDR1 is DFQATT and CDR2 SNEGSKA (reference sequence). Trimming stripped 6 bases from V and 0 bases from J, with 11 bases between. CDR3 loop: CSAGRFATNEKLFF. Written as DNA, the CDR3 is TGCAGTGCAGGAAGATTTGCAACTAATGAAAAACTGTTTTTT.

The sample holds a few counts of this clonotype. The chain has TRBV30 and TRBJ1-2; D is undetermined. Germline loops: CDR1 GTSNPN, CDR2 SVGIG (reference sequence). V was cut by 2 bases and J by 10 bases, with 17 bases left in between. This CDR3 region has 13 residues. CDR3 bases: TGTGCCTGGAGTAACCGTCCTACCCTTAACTACACCTTC. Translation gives CAWSNRPTLNYTF.

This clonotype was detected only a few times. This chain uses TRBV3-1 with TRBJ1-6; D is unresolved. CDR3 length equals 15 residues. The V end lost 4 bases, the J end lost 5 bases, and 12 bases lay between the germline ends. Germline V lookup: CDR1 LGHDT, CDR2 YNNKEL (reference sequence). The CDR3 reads CASSLFGGDNSPLHF. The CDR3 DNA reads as TGTGCCAGCAGCCTCTTTGGCGGCGATAATTCACCCCTCCACTTT.

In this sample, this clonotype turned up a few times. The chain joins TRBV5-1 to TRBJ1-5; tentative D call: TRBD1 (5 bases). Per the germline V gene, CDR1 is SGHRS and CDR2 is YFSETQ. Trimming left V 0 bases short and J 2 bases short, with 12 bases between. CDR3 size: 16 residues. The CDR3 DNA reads TGCGCCAGCAGCTTGGGGGTGTGGGACGGCAATCAGCCCCAGCATTTT. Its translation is CASSLGVWDGNQPQHF.

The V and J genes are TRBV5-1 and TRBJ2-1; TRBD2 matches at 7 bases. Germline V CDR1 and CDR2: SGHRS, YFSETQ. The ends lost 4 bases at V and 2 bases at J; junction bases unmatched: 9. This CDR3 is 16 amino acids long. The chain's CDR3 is CASSPEAGDAYNEQFF. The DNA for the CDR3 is TGCGCCAGCAGCCCGGAGGCGGGGGACGCCTACAATGAGCAGTTCTTC.

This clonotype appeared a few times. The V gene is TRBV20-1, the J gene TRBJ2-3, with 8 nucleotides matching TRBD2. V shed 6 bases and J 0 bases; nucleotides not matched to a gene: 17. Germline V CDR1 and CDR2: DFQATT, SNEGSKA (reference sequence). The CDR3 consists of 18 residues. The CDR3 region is CSALDSAGAGISTDTQYF. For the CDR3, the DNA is TGCAGTGCACTGGATTCAGCGGGAGCCGGCATTAGCACAGATACGCAGTATTTT.

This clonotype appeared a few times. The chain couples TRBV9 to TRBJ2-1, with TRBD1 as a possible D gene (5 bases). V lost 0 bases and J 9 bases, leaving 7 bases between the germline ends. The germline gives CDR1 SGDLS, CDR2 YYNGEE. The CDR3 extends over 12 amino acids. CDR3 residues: CASSVVQGEQFF. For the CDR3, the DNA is TGTGCCAGCAGCGTAGTGCAGGGTGAGCAGTTCTTC.

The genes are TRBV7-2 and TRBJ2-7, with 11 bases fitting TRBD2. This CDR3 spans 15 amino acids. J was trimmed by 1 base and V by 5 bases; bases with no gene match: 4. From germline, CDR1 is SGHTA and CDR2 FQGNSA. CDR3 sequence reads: CASSISSGGSYEQYF. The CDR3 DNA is TGTGCCAGCAGCATATCTAGCGGGGGGTCCTACGAGCAGTACTTC.

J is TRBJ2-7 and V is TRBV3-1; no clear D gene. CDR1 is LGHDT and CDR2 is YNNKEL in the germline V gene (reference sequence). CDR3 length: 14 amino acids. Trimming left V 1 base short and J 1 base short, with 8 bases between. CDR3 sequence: CASSQGPGSYEQYV. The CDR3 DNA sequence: TGTGCCAGCAGCCAAGGTCCTGGATCCTACGAGCAGTACGTC.

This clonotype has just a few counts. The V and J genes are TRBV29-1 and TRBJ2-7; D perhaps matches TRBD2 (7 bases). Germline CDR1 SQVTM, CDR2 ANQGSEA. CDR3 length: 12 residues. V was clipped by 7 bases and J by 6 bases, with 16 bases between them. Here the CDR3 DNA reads TGCAGCGCCGGGAGGCAGGGGAGCGAGCAGTACTTC. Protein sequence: CSAGRQGSEQYF.

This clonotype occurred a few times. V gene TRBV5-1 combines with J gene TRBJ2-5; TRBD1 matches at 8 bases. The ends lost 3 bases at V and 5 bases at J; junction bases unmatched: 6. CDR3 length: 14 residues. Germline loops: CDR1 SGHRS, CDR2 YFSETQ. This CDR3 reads CASSSRTGKETQYF. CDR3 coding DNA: TGCGCCAGCAGCTCCCGGACAGGGAAGGAGACCCAGTACTTC. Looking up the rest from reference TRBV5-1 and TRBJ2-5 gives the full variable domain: KAGVTQTPRYLIKTRGQQVTLSCSPISGHRSVSWYQQTPGQGLQFLFEYFSETQRNKGNFPGRFSGRQFSNSRSEMNVSTLELGDSALYLCASSSRTGKETQYFGPGTRLLVL.

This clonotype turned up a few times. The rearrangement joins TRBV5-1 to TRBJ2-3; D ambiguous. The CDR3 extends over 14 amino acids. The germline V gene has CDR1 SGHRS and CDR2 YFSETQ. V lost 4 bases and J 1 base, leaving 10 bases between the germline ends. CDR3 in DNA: TGCGCCAGCAGCCCCGCGGACCGCACAGATACGCAGTATTTT. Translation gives CASSPADRTDTQYF. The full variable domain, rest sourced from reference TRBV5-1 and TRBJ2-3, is KAGVTQTPRYLIKTRGQQVTLSCSPISGHRSVSWYQQTPGQGLQFLFEYFSETQRNKGNFPGRFSGRQFSNSRSEMNVSTLELGDSALYLCASSPADRTDTQYFGPGTRLTVL.

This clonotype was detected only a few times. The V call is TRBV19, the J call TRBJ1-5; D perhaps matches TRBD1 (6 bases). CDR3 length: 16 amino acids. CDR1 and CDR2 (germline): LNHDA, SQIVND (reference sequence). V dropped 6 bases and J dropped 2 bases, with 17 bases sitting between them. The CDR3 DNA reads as TGTGCCAGTAGGAAAAGGGGGGGGTTTGGCAATCAGCCCCAGCATTTT. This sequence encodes CASRKRGGFGNQPQHF.

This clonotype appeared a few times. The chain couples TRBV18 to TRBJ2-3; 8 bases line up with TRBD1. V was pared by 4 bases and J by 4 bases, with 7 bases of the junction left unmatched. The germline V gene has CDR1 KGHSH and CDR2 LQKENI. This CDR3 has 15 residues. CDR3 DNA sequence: TGTGCCAGCTCACGCGGACAGGGTGGGGCAGATACGCAGTATTTT. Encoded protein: CASSRGQGGADTQYF.

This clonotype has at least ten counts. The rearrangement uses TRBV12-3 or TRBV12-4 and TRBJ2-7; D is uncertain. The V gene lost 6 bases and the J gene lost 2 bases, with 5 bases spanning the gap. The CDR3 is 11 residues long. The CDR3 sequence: CASRQTYEQYF. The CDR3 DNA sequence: TGTGCCAGCAGGCAGACCTACGAGCAGTACTTC.

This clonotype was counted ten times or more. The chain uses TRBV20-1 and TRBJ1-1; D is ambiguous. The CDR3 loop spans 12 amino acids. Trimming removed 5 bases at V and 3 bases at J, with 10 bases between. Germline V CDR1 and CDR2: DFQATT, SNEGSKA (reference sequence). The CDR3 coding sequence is TGCAGTGCTCCGATTAAGGACACTGAAGCTTTCTTT. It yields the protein CSAPIKDTEAFF.

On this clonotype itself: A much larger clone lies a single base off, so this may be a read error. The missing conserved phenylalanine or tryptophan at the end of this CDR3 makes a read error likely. This CDR3 reads CASSSTSATLGTDTQYL. The CDR3 DNA is TGCGCCAGCAGCTCCACTAGCGCCACCCTTGGCACAGATACGCAGTATCTT. V usage is TRBV5-1 and J usage is TRBJ2-3; 7 bases map to TRBD2. The CDR3 length is 17 residues. From germline, CDR1 is SGHRS and CDR2 YFSETQ. With V trimmed by 3 bases and J by 1 base, 11 bases remained unmatched.

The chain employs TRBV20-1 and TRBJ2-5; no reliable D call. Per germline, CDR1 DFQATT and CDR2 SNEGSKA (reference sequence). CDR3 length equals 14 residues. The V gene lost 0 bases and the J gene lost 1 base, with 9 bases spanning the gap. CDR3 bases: TGCAGTGCTAGAGACGGCGCGTCCCAAGAGACCCAGTACTTC. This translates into CSARDGASQETQYF.

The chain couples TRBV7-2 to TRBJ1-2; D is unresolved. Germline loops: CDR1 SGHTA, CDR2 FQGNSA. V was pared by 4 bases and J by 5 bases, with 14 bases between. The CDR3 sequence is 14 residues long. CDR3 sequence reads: CASSSRTPYYGYTF. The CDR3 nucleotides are TGTGCCAGCAGCTCCCGGACTCCTTATTATGGCTACACCTTC. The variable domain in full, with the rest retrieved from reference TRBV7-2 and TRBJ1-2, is GAGVSQSPSNKVTEKGKDVELRCDPISGHTALYWYRQSLGQGLEFLIYFQGNSAPDKSGLPSDRFSAERTGGSVSTLTIQRTQQEDSAVYLCASSSRTPYYGYTFGSGTRLTVV.

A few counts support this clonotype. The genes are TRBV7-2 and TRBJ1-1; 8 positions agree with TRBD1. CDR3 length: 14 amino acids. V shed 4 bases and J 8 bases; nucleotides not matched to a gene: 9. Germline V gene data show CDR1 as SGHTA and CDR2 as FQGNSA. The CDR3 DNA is TGTGCCAGCAGCTCCGTCCAGGGGGCGGCCGAAGCTTTCTTT. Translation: CASSSVQGAAEAFF.

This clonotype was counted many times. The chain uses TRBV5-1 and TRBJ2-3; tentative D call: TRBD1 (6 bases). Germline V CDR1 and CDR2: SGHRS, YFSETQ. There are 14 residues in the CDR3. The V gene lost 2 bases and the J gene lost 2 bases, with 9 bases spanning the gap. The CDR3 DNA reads TGCGCCAGCAGCTTAGGACAGCTCACAGATACGCAGTATTTT. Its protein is CASSLGQLTDTQYF.

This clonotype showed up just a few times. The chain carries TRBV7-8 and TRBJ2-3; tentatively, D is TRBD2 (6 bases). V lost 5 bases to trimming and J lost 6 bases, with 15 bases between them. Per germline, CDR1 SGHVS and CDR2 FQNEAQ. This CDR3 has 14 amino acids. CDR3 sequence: CASSPSGPFDTQYF. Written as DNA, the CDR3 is TGTGCCAGCAGCCCGAGCGGGCCTTTTGATACGCAGTATTTT.